The 14 T cell receptor beta chains reported below all come from one sample, sequenced in a study of T cells in Graves' hyperthyroidism and ophthalmopathy. RNA transcripts served as the template for amplifying TCR beta CDR3 regions. HTBI primers drove first-round RT-PCR of the TCR CDR3. One entry per CDR3 protein, called by TCRdb with MiXCR from the multiplex PCR reads. The sample comprises 500,000 or so distinct CDR3 sequences, 16% of which are singletons, and over 25% rests with the top ten. Sample: blood. Receptors were obtained from a woman aged 30 to 39 with Graves' ophthalmopathy.

Points on this clonotype: At one of its ends the junction is not consistent with the germline gene, which may arise from a read error. The V and J genes are TRBV7-8 and TRBJ2-7, with D perhaps TRBD1 (5 bases). CDR1 and CDR2 from the germline V gene are SGHVS and FQNEAQ. The CDR3 consists of 13 residues. This chain's CDR3 is CASSRFGAHEQCF. Written as DNA, the CDR3 is TGCGCCAGCAGCCGTTTTGGGGCCCACGAGCAGTGCTTC.

This clonotype was observed a few times. The chain combines TRBV18 with TRBJ2-6, with D possibly TRBD2 on 6 matching bases. Germline V gene data show CDR1 as KGHSH and CDR2 as LQKENI. Trimming left V 6 bases short and J 4 bases short, with 19 bases between. This CDR3 spans 17 amino acids. CDR3 protein: CASSPPGGAHGANVLTF. CDR3 in DNA: TGTGCCAGCTCGCCCCCCGGAGGGGCGCACGGGGCCAACGTCCTGACTTTC.

This chain joins TRBV19 and TRBJ2-3; TRBD2 matches 11 bases. V lost 6 bases to trimming and J lost 13 bases; unmatched junction nucleotides: 6. The CDR3 covers 12 residues. Per the germline V gene, CDR1 is LNHDA and CDR2 is SQIVND (reference sequence). The CDR3 nucleotides read TGTGCCAGTAGCCAAACTAGCGGGAGAGAGTATTTT. Translating it yields CASSQTSGREYF. Supplemented by reference TRBV19 and TRBJ2-3, the full variable domain reads DGGITQSPKYLFRKEGQNVTLSCEQNLNHDAMYWYRQDPGQGLRLIYYSQIVNDFQKGDIAEGYSVSREKKESFPLTVTSAQKNPTAFYLCASSQTSGREYFGPGTRLTVL.

This clonotype has only a few counts. The V gene is TRBV7-3, the J gene TRBJ1-5, with unresolved D. The CDR3 sequence is 14 residues long. The V gene lost 3 bases and the J gene lost 5 bases, with 11 bases spanning the gap. Per germline, CDR1 SGHTA and CDR2 FQGTGA. The CDR3 DNA reads TGTGCCAGCAGCTTGGTCAACGGAGATCAGCCCCAGCATTTT. Translation gives CASSLVNGDQPQHF. Full variable domain (remainder filled in from reference TRBV7-3 and TRBJ1-5): GAGVSQTPSNKVTEKGKYVELRCDPISGHTALYWYRQSLGQGPEFLIYFQGTGAADDSGLPNDRFFAVRPEGSVSTLKIQRTERGDSAVYLCASSLVNGDQPQHFGDGTRLSIL.

There are many counts of this clonotype. The V call is TRBV6-2 or TRBV6-3, the J call TRBJ2-2; tentative D call: TRBD1 (5 bases). Germline V lookup: CDR1 MNHEY, CDR2 SVGEGT. The length of the CDR3 is 12 residues. V lost 7 bases to trimming and J lost 6 bases, with 9 bases between them. CDR3 in amino acids: CASNRSPGELFF. The CDR3, as DNA: TGTGCCAGCAACAGGAGTCCCGGGGAGCTGTTTTTT.

The chain recombines TRBV5-8 with TRBJ2-7, with 8 positions matching TRBD2. The V gene end was trimmed by 1 base and the J gene end by 1 base; junction bases not matched to a gene: 10. Germline loops: CDR1 SGHTS, CDR2 YDEGEE. CDR3 size: 17 residues. The DNA for the CDR3 is TGTGCCAGCAGCTTGACCGGGCTAGCGGGTCCTTCCTACGAGCAGTACTTC. Translation: CASSLTGLAGPSYEQYF.

This clonotype came up many times. The J gene is TRBJ2-1, the V gene TRBV27, with 7 nucleotides matching TRBD1. This CDR3 has 14 residues. The germline V gene encodes CDR1 MNHEY and CDR2 SMNVEV (reference sequence). V trimming: 4 bases; J trimming: 8 bases; junction bases outside the gene matches: 8. The CDR3 DNA reads as TGTGCCAGCAGTTCGACAGGGCAAGATGATGAGCAGTTCTTC. This codes for CASSSTGQDDEQFF.

The sample holds many counts of this clonotype. V is TRBV7-2 and J is TRBJ2-7; no reliable D call. CDR1 is SGHTA and CDR2 is FQGNSA in the germline V gene. Trimming stripped 5 bases from V and 1 base from J, with 12 bases between. This CDR3 has 14 amino acids. The CDR3 bases are TGTGCCAGCAGCCCAGAGGCTCTATCCTACGAGCAGTACTTC. As protein: CASSPEALSYEQYF.

This rearrangement joins TRBV7-6 to TRBJ1-5; the D gene is possibly TRBD1 (5 bases). The ends were cut back, 1 base at V and 3 bases at J, with 10 bases in the middle. The CDR3 runs to 15 residues. CDR1 and CDR2 from the germline V gene are SGHVS and FNYEAQ. The CDR3 DNA reads TGTGCCAGCAGCTTAGGAGGGGCGGCCAATCAGCCCCAGCATTTT. Translating gives CASSLGGAANQPQHF.

This clonotype was observed a few times. The V and J genes are TRBV28 and TRBJ1-2; 8 nucleotides match TRBD1. Germline V gene data show CDR1 as MDHEN and CDR2 as SYDVKM. The CDR3 covers 12 residues. The junction had 8 bases not matched to a gene; V was cut back by 11 bases and J by 6 bases. CDR3 sequence reads: CAGKDRGDGYTF. In DNA, the CDR3 is TGTGCCGGAAAAGACAGGGGTGATGGCTACACCTTC.

V and J are TRBV6-1 and TRBJ2-3; TRBD2 aligns across 12 bases. Germline loops: CDR1 MNHNS, CDR2 SASEGT. This CDR3 is built from 15 residues. The ends lost 6 bases at V and 6 bases at J; junction bases unmatched: 7. CDR3 sequence reads: CASRLAGGHGDTQYF. The CDR3 nucleotides read TGTGCCAGCAGGCTAGCGGGAGGGCACGGGGATACGCAGTATTTT.

This clonotype was seen more than once but under ten times. The DNA of the CDR3 is TGTGCCAGCTCACCACGGGTTCGGCAGACGAGCTCCTACGAGCAGTACTTC. Amino acids: CASSPRVRQTSSYEQYF. The chain uses TRBV18 and TRBJ2-7; D is unclear. This CDR3 is 17 amino acids long. Germline V gene lookup returns CDR1 KGHSH and CDR2 LQKENI. The V end lost 1 base, the J end lost 0 bases, and 16 bases lay between the germline ends.

This clonotype has a handful of counts. The chain carries TRBV7-9 and TRBJ1-5; D not certain. The V and J ends lost 1 base and 5 bases respectively, with 9 bases between them. The CDR3 runs to 14 residues. CDR1 and CDR2 (germline): SEHNR, FQNEAQ (reference sequence). The CDR3 is CASSLGGSDQPQHF. The DNA of the CDR3 is TGTGCCAGCAGCTTAGGAGGGTCAGATCAGCCCCAGCATTTT.

This clonotype came up many times. The V call is TRBV30, the J call TRBJ1-1; TRBD1 might be the D (5 bases). This CDR3 region has 17 residues. CDR1 is GTSNPN and CDR2 is SVGIG in the germline V gene (reference sequence). The V gene lost 5 bases and the J gene lost 1 base, with 23 bases spanning the gap. In DNA form, the CDR3 reads TGTGCCTGGCGAATGGGGAGGGGAAGGGTCGCGAACACTGAAGCTTTCTTT. This gives the protein CAWRMGRGRVANTEAFF.